Shown below are 3 T cell receptor beta chains from a single sample sequenced in a study of Graves' ophthalmopathy and Graves' hyperthyroidism. TCR beta CDR3 amplification used RNA transcripts. The first-round RT-PCR employed HTBI primers together with the Qiagen OneStep RT-PCR kit. A multiplex PCR was then performed as the second round. MiXCR, run by TCRdb on the multiplex PCR reads, gives a single entry per CDR3 protein. The sample carries about 1.1 million distinct CDR3 sequences, about two fifths recorded once. Sequencing was carried out using peripheral blood or thyroid tissue (not recorded which). All receptors derive from an adult man with Graves' hyperthyroidism.

Comment on this clonotype: This could be a read error, since a much larger clone is one nucleotide away. The conserved phenylalanine or tryptophan is not found at the CDR3 terminus, so this likely reflects a read error. This chain uses TRBV19 with TRBJ1-2, with 7 bases aligning to TRBD1. The CDR3 length is 14 residues. The V segment lost 3 bases and the J segment 3 bases; nucleotides outside the gene matches: 4. Germline CDR1 LNHDA, CDR2 SQIVND (reference sequence). CDR3 in amino acids: CASSITGDDYGYTL. The CDR3 nucleotides are TGTGCCAGTAGTATTACAGGGGACGACTATGGCTACACCCTC.

There are a few counts of this clonotype. The chain couples TRBV4-3 to TRBJ2-7; TRBD1 matches at 10 bases. The germline gives CDR1 LGHNA, CDR2 YSLEER. CDR3 length: 15 amino acids. Unmatched junction bases numbered 6, after V lost 7 bases and J lost 0 bases. As DNA, the CDR3 is TGCGCCAGCAACCCTGGACAGGGGGGCTCCTACGAGCAGTACTTC. It translates to CASNPGQGGSYEQYF.

This clonotype was found once. At one of its ends the junction is not consistent with the germline gene, which may arise from a read error. The chain carries TRBV7-3 and TRBJ2-7; D unresolved. The CDR3 extends over 14 amino acids. Germline V gene data show CDR1 as SGHTA and CDR2 as FQGTGA. CDR3 bases: TGCGCCAGCAGCCAAGACCACGTCTACTACGAGCAGTACTTC. Protein product: CASSQDHVYYEQYF.